One sample yielded the 16 T cell receptor beta chains listed below, sequenced in a study of T cells in Graves' hyperthyroidism and ophthalmopathy. Researchers took RNA transcripts and amplified the TCR beta CDR3 regions from them. Researchers ran a first-round RT-PCR on the TCR CDR3 using the HTBI primer set. TCRdb reanalysed the multiplex PCR reads using MiXCR and keeps one entry per CDR3 protein. The sample shows around 690,000 distinct CDR3 sequences, roughly a sixth of them seen only once. Source material: blood. The origin of the receptors is a man aged 50-60 years with Graves' hyperthyroidism.

This sequence joins TRBV9 and TRBJ2-7; D is uncertain. Germline V lookup: CDR1 SGDLS, CDR2 YYNGEE. V lost 3 bases and J lost 4, with 14 bases in between. This CDR3 is 14 amino acids long. CDR3 sequence: CASSAASTLYEQYF. The CDR3 DNA is TGTGCCAGCAGCGCCGCCTCGACCCTTTACGAGCAGTACTTC. The full variable domain, completed using reference TRBV9 and TRBJ2-7, is DSGVTQTPKHLITATGQRVTLRCSPRSGDLSVYWYQQSLDQGLQFLIQYYNGEERAKGNILERFSAQQFPDLHSELNLSSLELGDSALYFCASSAASTLYEQYFGPGTRLTVT.

This clonotype appeared many times. The chain combines TRBV28 with TRBJ2-5, with 8 bases lining up with TRBD2. The CDR3 covers 17 residues. Germline V gives CDR1 MDHEN, CDR2 SYDVKM. V lost 6 bases, J lost 5 bases, and 17 bases stayed unmatched. The CDR3 here is CASSPTLTSESEETQYF. The CDR3 bases are TGTGCCAGCAGCCCAACGTTGACTAGCGAGAGTGAGGAGACCCAGTACTTC.

This clonotype has a handful of counts. This chain uses TRBV20-1 with TRBJ2-7; D is perhaps TRBD1 (5 bases). Trimming cost V 5 bases and J 3 bases, with 8 bases left between them. This CDR3 region has 11 residues. Germline-derived CDR1 and CDR2 are DFQATT and SNEGSKA (reference sequence). For the CDR3, the DNA is TGCAGTGCTCAGACAGTCTACGAGCAGTACTTC. Amino acids: CSAQTVYEQYF.

The J gene is TRBJ2-1, the V gene TRBV7-9; 13 bases are shared with TRBD2. There are 15 residues in the CDR3. Per germline, CDR1 SEHNR and CDR2 FQNEAQ (reference sequence). Trimming took 5 bases from V and 10 from J; bases not matched to a gene: 8. The CDR3 protein is CASSPPGLAGQEQFF. The CDR3 DNA reads as TGTGCCAGCAGCCCTCCGGGACTAGCGGGACAGGAGCAGTTCTTC.

Many counts were recorded for this clonotype. In DNA form, the CDR3 reads TGTGCCAGCAGCCGGGACCCGGGTAGGGATACGCAGTATTTT. Translated: CASSRDPGRDTQYF. The chain has TRBV7-6 and TRBJ2-3; TRBD1 or TRBD2 may be the D gene (5 bases each). The CDR3 runs to 14 residues. Per germline, CDR1 SGHVS and CDR2 FNYEAQ. Trimming left V 5 bases short and J 6 bases short, with 15 bases between.

In its sample, this clonotype was seen many times. V usage is TRBV15 and J usage is TRBJ2-5; a weak D match, TRBD2 (5 bases). Germline V gene sequence: CDR1 LNHNV, CDR2 YYDKDF (reference sequence). This CDR3 region has 12 residues. Trimming shortened V by 4 bases and J by 10 bases, and 13 bases separated the two germline ends. Here the CDR3 DNA reads TGTGCCACCAGCACGATGCGGGTTGGCCAGTACTTC. Its protein is CATSTMRVGQYF. The complete variable domain, with remaining parts taken from reference TRBV15 and TRBJ2-5, reads DAMVIQNPRYQVTQFGKPVTLSCSQTLNHNVMYWYQQKSSQAPKLLFHYYDKDFNNEADTPDNFQSRRPNTSFCFLDIRSPGLGDTAMYLCATSTMRVGQYFGPGTRLLVL.

The gene calls are TRBV6-5 and TRBJ2-7, with a tentative D call TRBD1 (6 bases). This CDR3 contains 16 residues. Deletions cut 0 bases from V and 1 base from J, with 13 bases between. Germline V gene sequence: CDR1 MNHEY, CDR2 SVGAGI. The DNA for the CDR3 is TGTGCCAGCAGTTACTCGAAGGGGGTCCCTTCCTACGAGCAGTACTTC. Translation gives CASSYSKGVPSYEQYF.

There are many counts of this clonotype. The chain recombines TRBV29-1 with TRBJ1-2; TRBD1 is a possible D gene (6 bases). The V gene lost 2 bases and the J gene lost 0 bases, with 19 bases spanning the gap. Germline lookup yields CDR1 SQVTM and CDR2 ANQGSEA. CDR3 length: 17 amino acids. Written as DNA, the CDR3 is TGCAGCGTTGAAAGGACAGCAGCTTCCCCCTCTAACTATGGCTACACCTTC. Its protein is CSVERTAASPSNYGYTF.

This clonotype occurred many times. This chain links TRBV20-1 with TRBJ2-1, with TRBD1 as a possible D gene (5 bases). Germline CDR1 DFQATT, CDR2 SNEGSKA (reference sequence). The CDR3 is 14 residues long. Trimming took 5 bases from V and 4 from J, leaving 15 bases between them. The CDR3 reads CSAGVRARYNEQFF. The CDR3 DNA is TGCAGTGCTGGGGTCAGGGCGCGGTACAATGAGCAGTTCTTC.

This clonotype showed up many times. The V call is TRBV14, the J call TRBJ2-7, with TRBD2 matching 13 bases. This CDR3 spans 17 amino acids. V trimming: 4 bases; J trimming: 0 bases; junction bases outside the gene matches: 6. The germline CDR1 and CDR2 sequences are SGHDN and FVKESK. The CDR3 is CASSPGLAGVSSYEQYF. The CDR3 DNA reads TGTGCCAGCAGCCCAGGACTAGCGGGGGTAAGCTCCTACGAGCAGTACTTC.

There are many counts of this clonotype. The gene calls are TRBV28 and TRBJ2-2, with 9 nucleotides matching TRBD2. From germline, CDR1 is MDHEN and CDR2 SYDVKM. J was trimmed by 5 bases and V by 3 bases; bases with no gene match: 7. The CDR3 length is 16 residues. The CDR3 DNA is TGTGCCAGCAGTTTGATCCTAGCGGGACGTACCGGGGAGCTGTTTTTT. Amino acids: CASSLILAGRTGELFF. Filled out from reference TRBV28 and TRBJ2-2, the complete variable domain reads DVKVTQSSRYLVKRTGEKVFLECVQDMDHENMFWYRQDPGLGLRLIYFSYDVKMKEKGDIPEGYSVSREKKERFSLILESASTNQTSMYLCASSLILAGRTGELFFGEGSRLTVL.

This clonotype was seen more than once but under ten times. The chain recombines TRBV10-3 with TRBJ2-2; tentatively, D is TRBD1 (6 bases). The V gene lost 5 bases and the J gene lost 6 bases, with 10 bases spanning the gap. Per the germline V gene, CDR1 is ENHRY and CDR2 is SYGVKD. There are 13 residues in the CDR3. CDR3 amino acids: CAISLQGSGELFF. The DNA of the CDR3 is TGTGCCATCAGTCTACAGGGATCCGGGGAGCTGTTTTTT.

There are many counts of this clonotype. The DNA of the CDR3 is TGTGCCAGCAGTCCCCCGAGCCACGAGCAGTACTTC. It yields the protein CASSPPSHEQYF. The chain employs TRBV28 and TRBJ2-7; D is uncertain. This CDR3 is 12 amino acids long. The germline gives CDR1 MDHEN, CDR2 SYDVKM. V was shortened by 5 bases and J by 5 bases, with 10 bases between the two germline ends.

This clonotype was counted many times. The chain carries TRBV6-5 and TRBJ2-7, with 7 nucleotides matching TRBD1. Germline CDR1 and CDR2: MNHEY and SVGAGI. The V and J ends lost 2 bases and 2 bases, in that order; junction bases with no gene match: 3. The CDR3 extends over 14 amino acids. The chain's CDR3 is CASSYPDRPYEQYF. Written as DNA, the CDR3 is TGTGCCAGCAGTTACCCGGACAGGCCCTACGAGCAGTACTTC.

This clonotype was detected ten times or more. The chain recombines TRBV20-1 with TRBJ1-2; D gene uncertain. The V end lost 3 bases, the J end lost 4 bases, and 15 bases lay between the germline ends. The CDR3 covers 14 residues. Germline lookup yields CDR1 DFQATT and CDR2 SNEGSKA (reference sequence). The CDR3 region has the DNA TGCAGTGCTAGGTCCCCCGGGGTCGGCTATGGCTACACCTTC. It yields the protein CSARSPGVGYGYTF.

The chain combines TRBV6-1 with TRBJ2-5; 8 nucleotides align to TRBD1. With 6 bases clipped from V and 2 bases from J, the junction kept 11 bases outside the gene matches. This CDR3 has 16 amino acids. CDR1 and CDR2 (germline): MNHNS, SASEGT. The CDR3 DNA sequence: TGTGCCAGCAGCCCTGCGTTTGACAGGGGTCAAGAGACCCAGTACTTC. Protein: CASSPAFDRGQETQYF.